This T cell receptor beta chain is drawn from a study of vaccination effects on CD4 cells after COVID-19. At the level of the study: Post-vaccine sampling occurred a median 72 days after the second dose. Study findings and constraints: There were few convalescent patients in the study and no early post-infection timepoints.

With respect to this clone: Antigen: not known.

The CDR3 has 14 amino acids. V was pared by 7 bases and J by 13 bases, with 10 bases of the junction left unmatched. The germline CDR1 and CDR2 sequences are LNHNV and YYDKDF (reference sequence). Measured with immunoSEQ multiplex PCR; TCRdb has only the in-frame clones, and not every one. The sample yields tens of thousands of clones, 74% seen once. It was after 10 days of culture that CD4+ T cells were isolated. Of the BNT162b2 and mRNA-1273 vaccines, participants received two doses of one or the other. None of the vaccinated had previously contracted SARS-CoV-2, and their nucleocapsid antibodies tested negative. It was on days 3 and 7 that half the medium was replaced with IL-2 medium.

Sequencing was performed on CD4+ T cells from PBMCs cultured without peptide, taken after COVID-19 vaccination. The J gene is TRBJ2-5, the V gene TRBV15; 15 bases are a match to TRBD2. This TCR derives from a human donor who received a COVID-19 vaccine. CDR3 nucleotides: TGTGCCACCAACCTCGGACTAGCGGGAGGGCCCACGTACTTC. Its translation is CATNLGLAGGPTYF.